The sequence of this T cell receptor beta chain was determined in a study of cytomegalovirus exposure and HLA in healthy donors. Some clones are missing from TCRdb's copy, which holds only in-frame ones; the method was immunoSEQ multiplex PCR. The sample lists roughly 100,000 clones; approximately 95% were seen once. The CDR3 totals 12 residues. V was shortened by 2 bases and J by 8 bases, with 10 bases between the two germline ends. Per germline, CDR1 SQVTM and CDR2 ANQGSEA. This receptor was obtained from a woman aged 18 to 35 in good health and CMV-seronegative. Sample: PBMCs. The chain joins TRBV29-1 to TRBJ1-5, with TRBD1 as a possible D gene (6 bases). The CDR3 sequence is CSVEQPGEPQHF. The CDR3 DNA reads as TGCAGCGTTGAACAACCAGGGGAGCCCCAGCATTTT.